The entry below gives a single T cell receptor (beta chain) sequence along with its context. Its antigen remains unidentified. The CDR3 consists of 16 residues. Germline CDR1 SGHRS, CDR2 YFSETQ. Trimming removed 7 bases from V and 6 bases from J; junction bases left unmatched: 14. The data derive from a study of immune evolution from preneoplasia to lung adenocarcinoma. Generated by immunoSEQ multiplex PCR, the TCRdb table keeps only in-frame clones and is missing some. Seen here are approximately 26,000 clones, just under 75% observed once, and the top ten hold around 5%. The study, taken as a whole, reports: Compared with EGFR-mutant or double wild-type lesions, KRAS-mutant nodules were more clonal.

Macro-dissection enriched premalignant or tumor cells before nucleic acid extraction. The sequencing input was FFPE invasive lung adenocarcinoma tissue. The chain couples TRBV5-1 to TRBJ2-2; 8 bases are shared with TRBD1. The sequence was obtained from a person in their sixties with invasive lung adenocarcinoma. Some clones in this sample may be carry-over from other donors' samples. The CDR3 DNA follows: TGCGCCAGCTCCGACCTCAGGACAGGGACCGCCGGGGAGCTGTTTTTT. This codes for CASSDLRTGTAGELFF.